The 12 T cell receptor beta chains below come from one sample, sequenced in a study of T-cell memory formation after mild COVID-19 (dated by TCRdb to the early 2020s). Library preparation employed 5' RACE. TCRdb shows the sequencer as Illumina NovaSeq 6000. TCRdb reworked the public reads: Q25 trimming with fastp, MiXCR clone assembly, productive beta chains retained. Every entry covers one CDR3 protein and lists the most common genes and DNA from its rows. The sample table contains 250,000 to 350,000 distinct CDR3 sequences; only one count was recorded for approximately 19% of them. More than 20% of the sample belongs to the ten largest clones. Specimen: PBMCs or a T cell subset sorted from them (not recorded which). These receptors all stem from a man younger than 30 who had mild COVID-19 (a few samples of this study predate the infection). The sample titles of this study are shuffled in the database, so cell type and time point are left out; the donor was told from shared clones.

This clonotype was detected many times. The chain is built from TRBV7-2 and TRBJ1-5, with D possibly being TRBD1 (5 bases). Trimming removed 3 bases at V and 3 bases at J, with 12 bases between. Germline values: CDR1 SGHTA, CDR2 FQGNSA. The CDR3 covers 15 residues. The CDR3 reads CASSFFGGYNQPQHF. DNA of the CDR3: TGTGCCAGCAGCTTCTTCGGGGGTTACAATCAGCCCCAGCATTTT.

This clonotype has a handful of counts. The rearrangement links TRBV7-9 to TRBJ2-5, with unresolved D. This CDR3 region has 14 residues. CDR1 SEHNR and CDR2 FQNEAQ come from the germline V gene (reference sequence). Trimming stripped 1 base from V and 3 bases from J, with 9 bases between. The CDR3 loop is CASSLVITKETQYF. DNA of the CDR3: TGTGCCAGCAGCTTAGTGATCACAAAAGAGACCCAGTACTTC.

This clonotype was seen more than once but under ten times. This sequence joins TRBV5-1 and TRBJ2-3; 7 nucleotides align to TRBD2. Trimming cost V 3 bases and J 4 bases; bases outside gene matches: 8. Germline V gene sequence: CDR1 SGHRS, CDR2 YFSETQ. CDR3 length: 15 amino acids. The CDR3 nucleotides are TGCGCCAGCAGCTCTCCGGGGGGAGGCCCAGATACGCAGTATTTT. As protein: CASSSPGGGPDTQYF.

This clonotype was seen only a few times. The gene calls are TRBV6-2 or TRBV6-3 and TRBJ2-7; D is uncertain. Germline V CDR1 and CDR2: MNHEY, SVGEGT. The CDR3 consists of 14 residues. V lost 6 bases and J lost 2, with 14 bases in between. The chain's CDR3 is CASSHRSGPYEQYF. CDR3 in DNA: TGTGCCAGCAGCCACCGATCAGGCCCCTACGAGCAGTACTTC.

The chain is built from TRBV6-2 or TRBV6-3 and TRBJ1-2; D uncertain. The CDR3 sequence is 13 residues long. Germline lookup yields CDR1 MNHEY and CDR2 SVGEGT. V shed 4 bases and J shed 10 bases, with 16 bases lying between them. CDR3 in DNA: TGTGCCAGCAGTTCCGCGGGAGTAGGAGTCTACACCTTC. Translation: CASSSAGVGVYTF.

CDR3 DNA sequence: TGTGCCAGCAGCGTAGTAAGGGCGGCGGGTACATACGAGCAGTACGTC. It codes for CASSVVRAAGTYEQYV. This chain uses TRBV9 with TRBJ2-7; maybe TRBD2 (5 bases). Trimming pared 0 bases from V and 4 bases from J, leaving 17 bases between. This CDR3 is 16 amino acids long. CDR1 and CDR2 (germline): SGDLS, YYNGEE.

The CDR3 spells CASSVEALTYEQYF. The DNA for the CDR3 is TGTGCCAGCAGCGTAGAGGCCTTAACCTACGAGCAGTACTTC. This chain links TRBV9 with TRBJ2-7; D is undetermined. CDR1 and CDR2 from the germline V gene are SGDLS and YYNGEE. The length of the CDR3 is 14 residues. V dropped 0 bases and J dropped 2 bases, with 9 bases sitting between them.

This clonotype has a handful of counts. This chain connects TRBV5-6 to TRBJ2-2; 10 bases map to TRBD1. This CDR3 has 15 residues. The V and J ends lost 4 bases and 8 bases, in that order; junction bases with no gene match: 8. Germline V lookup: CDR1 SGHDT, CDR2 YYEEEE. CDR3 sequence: CASSPGQGKPGELFF. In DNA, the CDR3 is TGTGCCAGCAGCCCGGGACAGGGGAAGCCAGGGGAGCTGTTTTTT.

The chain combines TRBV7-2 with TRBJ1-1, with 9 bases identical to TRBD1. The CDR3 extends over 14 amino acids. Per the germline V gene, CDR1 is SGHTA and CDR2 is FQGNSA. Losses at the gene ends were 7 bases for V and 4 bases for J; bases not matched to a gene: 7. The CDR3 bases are TGTGCCAGCACCAGAGACAGGGGGGCCACTGAAGCTTTCTTT. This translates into CASTRDRGATEAFF.

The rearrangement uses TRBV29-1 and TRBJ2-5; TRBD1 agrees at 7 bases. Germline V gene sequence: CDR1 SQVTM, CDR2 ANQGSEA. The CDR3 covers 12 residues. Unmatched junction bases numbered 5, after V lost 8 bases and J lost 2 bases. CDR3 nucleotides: TGCAGCTTCCGGGACAGACAAGAGACCCAGTACTTC. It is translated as CSFRDRQETQYF.

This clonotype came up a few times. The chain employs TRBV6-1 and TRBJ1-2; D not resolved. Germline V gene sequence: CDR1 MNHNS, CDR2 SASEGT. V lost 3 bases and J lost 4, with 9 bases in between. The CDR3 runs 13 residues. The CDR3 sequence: CASSEVGFYGYTF. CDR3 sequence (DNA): TGTGCCAGCAGTGAGGTCGGCTTCTATGGCTACACCTTC.

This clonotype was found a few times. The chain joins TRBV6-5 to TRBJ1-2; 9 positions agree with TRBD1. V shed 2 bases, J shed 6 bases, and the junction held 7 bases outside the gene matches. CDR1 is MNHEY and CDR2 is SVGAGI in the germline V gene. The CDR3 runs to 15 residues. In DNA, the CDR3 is TGTGCCAGCAGTTACGCACAGGGGGCGAGGAATGGCTACACCTTC. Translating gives CASSYAQGARNGYTF.